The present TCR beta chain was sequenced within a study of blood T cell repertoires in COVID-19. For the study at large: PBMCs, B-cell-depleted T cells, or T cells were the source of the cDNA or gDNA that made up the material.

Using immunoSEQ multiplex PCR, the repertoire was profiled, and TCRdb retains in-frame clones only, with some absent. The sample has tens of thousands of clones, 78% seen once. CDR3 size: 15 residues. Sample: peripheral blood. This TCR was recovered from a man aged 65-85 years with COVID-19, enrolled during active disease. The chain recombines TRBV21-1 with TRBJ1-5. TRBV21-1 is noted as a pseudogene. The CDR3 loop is CASMGESTGNQPQHF. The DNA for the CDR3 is TGTGCCAGCATGGGAGAGTCAACTGGCAATCAGCCCCAGCATTTT.